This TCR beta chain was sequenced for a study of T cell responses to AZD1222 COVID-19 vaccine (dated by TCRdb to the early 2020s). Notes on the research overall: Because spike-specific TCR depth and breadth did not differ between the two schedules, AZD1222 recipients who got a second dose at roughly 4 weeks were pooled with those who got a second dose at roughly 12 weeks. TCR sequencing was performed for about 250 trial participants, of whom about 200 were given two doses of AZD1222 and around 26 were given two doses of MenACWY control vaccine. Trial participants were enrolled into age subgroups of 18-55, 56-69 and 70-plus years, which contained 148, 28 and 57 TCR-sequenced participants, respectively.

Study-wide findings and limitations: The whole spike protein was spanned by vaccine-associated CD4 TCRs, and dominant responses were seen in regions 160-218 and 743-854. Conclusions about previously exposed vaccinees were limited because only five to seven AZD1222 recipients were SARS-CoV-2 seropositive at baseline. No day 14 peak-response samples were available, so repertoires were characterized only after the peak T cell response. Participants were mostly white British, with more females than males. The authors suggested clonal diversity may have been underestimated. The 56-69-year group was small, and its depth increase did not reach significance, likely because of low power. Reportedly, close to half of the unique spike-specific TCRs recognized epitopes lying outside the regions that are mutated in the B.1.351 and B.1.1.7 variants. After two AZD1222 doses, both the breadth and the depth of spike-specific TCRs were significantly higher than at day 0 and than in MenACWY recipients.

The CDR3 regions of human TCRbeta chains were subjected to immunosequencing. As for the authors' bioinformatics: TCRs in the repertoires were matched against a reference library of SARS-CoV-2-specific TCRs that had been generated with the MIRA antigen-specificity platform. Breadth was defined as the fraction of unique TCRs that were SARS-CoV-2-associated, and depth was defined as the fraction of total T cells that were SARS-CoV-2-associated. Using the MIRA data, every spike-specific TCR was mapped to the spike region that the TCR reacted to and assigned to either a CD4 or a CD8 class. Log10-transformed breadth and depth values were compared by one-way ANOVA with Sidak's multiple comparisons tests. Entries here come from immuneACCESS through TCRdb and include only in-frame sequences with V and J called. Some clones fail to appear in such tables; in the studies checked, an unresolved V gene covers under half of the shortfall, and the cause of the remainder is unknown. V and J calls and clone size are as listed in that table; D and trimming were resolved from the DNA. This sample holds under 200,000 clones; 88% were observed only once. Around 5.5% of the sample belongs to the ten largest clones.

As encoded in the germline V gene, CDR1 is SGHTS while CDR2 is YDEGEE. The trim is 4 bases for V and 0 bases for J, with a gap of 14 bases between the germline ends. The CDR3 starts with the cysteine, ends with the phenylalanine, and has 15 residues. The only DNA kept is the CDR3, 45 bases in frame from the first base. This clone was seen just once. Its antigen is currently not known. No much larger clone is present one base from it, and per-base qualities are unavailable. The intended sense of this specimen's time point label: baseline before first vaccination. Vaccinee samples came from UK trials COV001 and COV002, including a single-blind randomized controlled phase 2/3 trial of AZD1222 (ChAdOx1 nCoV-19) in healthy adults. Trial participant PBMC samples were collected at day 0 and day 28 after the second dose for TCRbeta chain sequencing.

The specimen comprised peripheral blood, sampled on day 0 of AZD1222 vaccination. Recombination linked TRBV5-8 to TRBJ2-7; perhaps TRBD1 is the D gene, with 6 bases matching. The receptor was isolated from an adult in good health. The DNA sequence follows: TGTGCCAGCAGCCCCGGGACAAGGAGCTCCTACGAGCAGTACTTC. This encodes CASSPGTRSSYEQYF.